This section outlines one TCR beta chain sequence together with its context. Its antigen is not known. The CDR3 extends over 15 amino acids. The ends were cut back, 5 bases at V and 2 bases at J, with 15 bases in the middle. CDR1 and CDR2 (germline): SGHVS, FQNEAQ. Produced via immunoSEQ multiplex PCR; TCRdb's table is partial and in-frame only. Of 100,000 or so clones in the sample, approximately 78% are singletons; the top ten hold roughly a quarter. Treatment of patients with chemo-refractory metastatic non-small-cell lung cancer consisted of focal radiation plus CTLA-4 blockade with ipilimumab. This specimen comes from a study of radiotherapy plus CTLA-4 blockade in lung cancer. Across the study: Among all patients, 18% showed objective responses, while about 30% had disease control.

Study results and limitations: Radiotherapy with ipilimumab was followed by blood expansion of tumor-derived clones. How blood T cell clones changed early, along with interferon-beta, reportedly forecast response best.

The V gene is TRBV7-8, the J gene TRBJ1-1; D perhaps matches TRBD1 (6 bases). The sequence came from a human donor with non-small cell lung cancer that progressed on radiotherapy plus ipilimumab. The sequencing used peripheral blood, collected from a patient treated with radiotherapy plus ipilimumab. The CDR3 DNA reads as TGTGCCAGCAGCCCGCGGACAGAAATCAACACTGAAGCTTTCTTT. This codes for CASSPRTEINTEAFF.